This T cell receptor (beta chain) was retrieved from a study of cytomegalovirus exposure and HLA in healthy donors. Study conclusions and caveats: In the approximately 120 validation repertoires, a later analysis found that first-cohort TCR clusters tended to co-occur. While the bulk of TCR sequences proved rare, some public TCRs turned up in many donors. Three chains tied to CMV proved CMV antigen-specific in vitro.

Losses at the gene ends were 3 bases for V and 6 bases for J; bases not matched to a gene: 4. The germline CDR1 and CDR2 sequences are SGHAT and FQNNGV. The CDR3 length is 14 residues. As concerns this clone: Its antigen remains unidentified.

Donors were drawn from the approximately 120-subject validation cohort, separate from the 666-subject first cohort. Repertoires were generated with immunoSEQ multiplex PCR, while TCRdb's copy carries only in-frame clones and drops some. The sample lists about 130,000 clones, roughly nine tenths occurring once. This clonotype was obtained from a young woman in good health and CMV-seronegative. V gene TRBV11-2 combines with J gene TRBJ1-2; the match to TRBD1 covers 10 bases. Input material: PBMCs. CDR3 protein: CASSLSGTGDGYTF. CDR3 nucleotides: TGTGCCAGCAGCTTGTCCGGGACAGGGGATGGCTACACCTTC.